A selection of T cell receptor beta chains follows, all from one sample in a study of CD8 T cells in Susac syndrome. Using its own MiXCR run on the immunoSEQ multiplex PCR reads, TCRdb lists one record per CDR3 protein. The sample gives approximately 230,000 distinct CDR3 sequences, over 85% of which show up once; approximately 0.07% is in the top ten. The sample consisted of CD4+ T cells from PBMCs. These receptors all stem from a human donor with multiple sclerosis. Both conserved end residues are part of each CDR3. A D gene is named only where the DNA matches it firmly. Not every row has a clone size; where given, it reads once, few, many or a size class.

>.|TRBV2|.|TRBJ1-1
CASSEGRGSNTEAFF
TGTGCCAGCAGTGAAGGGAGGGGTTCGAACACTGAAGCTTTCTTT
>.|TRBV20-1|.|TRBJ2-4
CSARDLKNIQYF
TGCAGTGCTAGAGATCTGAAAAACATTCAGTACTTC
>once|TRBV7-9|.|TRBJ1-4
CASSSPDSHNEKLFF
TGTGCCAGCAGCTCCCCGGACAGCCATAATGAAAAACTGTTTTTT
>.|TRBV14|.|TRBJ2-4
CASSQDVSLRRWAKNIQYF
.
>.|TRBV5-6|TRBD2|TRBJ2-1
CASSLVAGEEQFF
TGTGCCAGCAGCTTGGTAGCGGGAGAAGAGCAGTTCTTC
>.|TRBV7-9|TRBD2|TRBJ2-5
CASRIAGGPFETQYF
TGTGCCAGCAGGATAGCGGGAGGGCCTTTCGAGACCCAGTACTTC
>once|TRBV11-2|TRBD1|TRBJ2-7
CASSLVTGRSYEQYF
TGTGCCAGCAGCTTAGTGACAGGGCGTTCCTACGAGCAGTACTTC
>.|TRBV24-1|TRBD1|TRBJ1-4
CATSDTRAGGDEKLFF
TGTGCCACCAGTGATACCCGGGCAGGGGGAGATGAAAAACTGTTTTTT
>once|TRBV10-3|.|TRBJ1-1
CAIKEGLGNTEAFF
TGTGCCATCAAGGAGGGATTGGGGAACACTGAAGCTTTCTTT
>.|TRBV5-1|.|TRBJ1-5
CASSLEGAINQPQHF
TGCGCCAGCAGCTTGGAAGGGGCGATCAATCAGCCCCAGCATTTT
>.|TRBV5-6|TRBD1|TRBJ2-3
CASSLWTGMVQNTQYF
TGTGCCAGCAGCCTCTGGACAGGGATGGTTCAGAATACGCAGTATTTT
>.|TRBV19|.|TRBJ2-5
CASRTPAGETQYF
TGTGCCAGTAGAACCCCGGCGGGGGAGACCCAGTACTTC
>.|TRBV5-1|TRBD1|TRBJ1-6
CASSLQGGQGLSPLHF
TGCGCCAGCAGCTTGCAGGGGGGACAGGGGTTATCACCCCTCCACTTT
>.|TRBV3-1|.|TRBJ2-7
CASSQGTEQYF
TGTGCCAGCAGCCAAGGAACCGAGCAGTACTTC
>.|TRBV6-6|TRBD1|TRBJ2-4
CASIQGAKNIQYF
TGTGCCAGCATACAGGGGGCCAAAAACATTCAGTACTTC
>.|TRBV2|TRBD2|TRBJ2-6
CASSETSLPSGANVLTF
TGTGCCAGCAGTGAGACTAGCCTACCCTCTGGGGCCAACGTCCTGACTTTC
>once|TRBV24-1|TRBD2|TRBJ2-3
CATSEVPGLAGGWDTQYF
TGTGCCACCAGTGAAGTACCGGGACTAGCGGGAGGATGGGATACGCAGTATTTT
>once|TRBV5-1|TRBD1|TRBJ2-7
CASSPSLTGGGEQYF
TGCGCCAGCAGCCCGAGCCTTACAGGGGGCGGCGAGCAGTACTTC
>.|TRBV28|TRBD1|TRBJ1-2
CASSLGGTGVDYGHTF
TGTGCCAGCAGTTTAGGCGGAACAGGGGTGGACTATGGCCACACCTTC
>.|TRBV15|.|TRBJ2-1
CATSSAGLGDNEQFF
TGTGCCACCAGCAGCGCAGGGCTAGGGGACAATGAGCAGTTCTTC
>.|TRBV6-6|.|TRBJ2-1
CASTPGSYNEQFF
TGTGCCAGCACTCCGGGGTCCTACAATGAGCAGTTCTTC
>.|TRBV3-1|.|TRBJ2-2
CASSQDGNGELFF
TGTGCCAGCAGCCAAGACGGAAACGGGGAGCTGTTTTTT
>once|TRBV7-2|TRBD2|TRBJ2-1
CASSLEASGYNEQFF
TGTGCCAGCAGCTTAGAGGCTAGCGGCTACAATGAGCAGTTCTTC
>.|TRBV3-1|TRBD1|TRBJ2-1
CASSQSLGQFHEQFF
TGTGCCAGCAGCCAAAGTCTGGGACAGTTCCATGAGCAGTTCTTC
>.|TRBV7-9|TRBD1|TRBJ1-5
CAGQAKANQPQHF
TGTGCAGGACAGGCGAAGGCCAATCAGCCCCAGCATTTT
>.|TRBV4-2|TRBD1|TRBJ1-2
CASSLRDRAGYGYTF
TGTGCCAGCAGCCTCCGGGACAGGGCAGGCTATGGCTACACCTTC
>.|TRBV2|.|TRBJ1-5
CASSERSGNQPQHF
TGTGCCAGCAGTGAACGGAGTGGCAATCAGCCCCAGCATTTT
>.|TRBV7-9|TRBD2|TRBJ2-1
CASSLGLAVYNEQFF
TGTGCCAGCAGCTTAGGACTAGCGGTTTACAATGAGCAGTTCTTC
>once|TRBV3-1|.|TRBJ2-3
CASSQEIGPQGSDTQYF
TGTGCCAGCAGCCAAGAGATCGGACCCCAGGGGTCAGATACGCAGTATTTT
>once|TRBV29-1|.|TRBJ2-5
CSVEFGETQYF
TGCAGCGTTGAGTTTGGGGAGACCCAGTACTTC
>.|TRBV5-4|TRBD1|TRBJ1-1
CASSPGQGGTTEAFF
TGTGCCAGCAGCCCGGGACAGGGGGGGACCACTGAAGCTTTCTTT
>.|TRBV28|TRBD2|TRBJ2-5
CASSRAGAGTSQYF
TGTGCCAGCAGCCGAGCGGGGGCCGGAACGTCCCAGTACTTC
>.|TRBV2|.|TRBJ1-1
CAGGKQGNTEAFF
TGTGCCGGCGGAAAACAGGGGAACACTGAAGCTTTCTTT
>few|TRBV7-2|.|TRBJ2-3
CASSPVGTDTQYF
TGTGCCAGCAGCCCTGTCGGCACAGATACGCAGTATTTT
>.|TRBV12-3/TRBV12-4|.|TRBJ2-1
CASSFSSSYNEQFF
TGTGCCAGCAGTTTTAGCAGCTCCTACAATGAGCAGTTCTTC
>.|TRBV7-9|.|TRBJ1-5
CASSLVGQRNQPQHF
TGTGCCAGCAGCTTAGTGGGGCAGCGCAATCAGCCCCAGCATTTT
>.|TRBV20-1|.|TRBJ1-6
CSARGQPSSYNSPLHF
TGCAGTGCTAGAGGACAGCCCAGCTCCTATAATTCACCCCTCCACTTT
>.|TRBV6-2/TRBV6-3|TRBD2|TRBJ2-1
CASSYQLADSEQFF
TGTGCCAGCAGCTATCAACTAGCGGATTCTGAGCAGTTCTTC
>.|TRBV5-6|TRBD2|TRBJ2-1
CASSYLAGGNYNEQFF
TGTGCCAGCAGCTACTTAGCGGGAGGGAACTACAATGAGCAGTTCTTC
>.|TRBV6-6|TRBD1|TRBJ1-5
CASSYPGQGIGQPQHF
TGTGCCAGCAGTTACCCTGGACAGGGAATCGGTCAGCCCCAGCATTTT
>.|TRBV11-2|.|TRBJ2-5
CASSLDGTTKETQYF
TGTGCCAGCAGCTTAGACGGGACCACAAAAGAGACCCAGTACTTC
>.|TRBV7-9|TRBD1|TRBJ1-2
CASSPMTGLGGYTF
TGTGCCAGCAGCCCGATGACAGGGTTGGGCGGCTACACCTTC
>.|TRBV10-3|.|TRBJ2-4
CAISEYGKNIQYF
TGTGCCATCAGTGAATATGGTAAAAACATTCAGTACTTC
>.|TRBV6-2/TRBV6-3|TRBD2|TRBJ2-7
CASSYPTSGNDYEQYF
TGTGCCAGCAGTTACCCGACTAGCGGAAACGACTACGAGCAGTACTTC
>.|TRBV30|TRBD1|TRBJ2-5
CAWSLLHGTGGETQYF
TGTGCCTGGAGTCTACTCCATGGGACAGGGGGAGAGACCCAGTACTTC
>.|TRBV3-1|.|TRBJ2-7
CASSQEYRSRWEQYF
TGTGCCAGCAGCCAAGAGTATAGATCCCGGTGGGAGCAGTACTTC
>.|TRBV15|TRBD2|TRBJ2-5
CATSELSGSGETQYF
TGTGCCACCAGCGAATTAAGCGGGAGCGGGGAGACCCAGTACTTC
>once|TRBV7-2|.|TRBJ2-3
CASSLATNTDTQYF
TGTGCCAGCAGCTTAGCTACCAACACAGATACGCAGTATTTT
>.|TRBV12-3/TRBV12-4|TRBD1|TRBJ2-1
CASSAPGQGRGWFF
TGTGCCAGCAGTGCTCCGGGACAGGGGAGGGGTTGGTTCTTC
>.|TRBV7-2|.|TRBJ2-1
CASTLDYEQFF
TGTGCCAGCACGCTGGACTATGAGCAGTTCTTC